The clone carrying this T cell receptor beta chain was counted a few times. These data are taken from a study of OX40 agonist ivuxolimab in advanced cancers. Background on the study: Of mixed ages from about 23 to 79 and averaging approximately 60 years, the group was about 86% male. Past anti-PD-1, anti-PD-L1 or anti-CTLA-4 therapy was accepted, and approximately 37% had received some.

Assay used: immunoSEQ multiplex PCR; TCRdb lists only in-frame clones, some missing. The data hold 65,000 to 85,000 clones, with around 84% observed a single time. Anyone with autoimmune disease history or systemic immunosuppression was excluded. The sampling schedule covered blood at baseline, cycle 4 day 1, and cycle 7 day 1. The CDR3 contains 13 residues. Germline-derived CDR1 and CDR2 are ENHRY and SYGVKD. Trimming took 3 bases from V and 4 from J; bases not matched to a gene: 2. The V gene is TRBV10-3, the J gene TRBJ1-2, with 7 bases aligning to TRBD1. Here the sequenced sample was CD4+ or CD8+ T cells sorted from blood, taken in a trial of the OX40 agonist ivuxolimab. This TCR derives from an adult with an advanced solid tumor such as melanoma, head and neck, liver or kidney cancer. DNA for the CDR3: TGTGCCATCAGTGAAGGGGGCACCTATGGCTACACCTTC. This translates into CAISEGGTYGYTF.